The 23 T cell receptor beta chains reported below all come from one sample, sequenced in a study of cytomegalovirus exposure and HLA in healthy donors. Both 60 Vbeta primers and 13 Jbeta primers went into the PCR. Libraries were prepared by immunoSEQ multiplex PCR; TCRdb keeps only in-frame clonotypes and omits some of them. The sample lists over 110,000 clones; approximately 80% were seen once. The sample comprised PBMCs. These receptors were collected from a male donor in good health and CMV-seronegative.

V usage is TRBV30 and J usage is TRBJ2-4; 8 bases fit TRBD1. Per germline, CDR1 GTSNPN and CDR2 SVGIG (reference sequence). V shed 5 bases, J shed 3 bases, and the junction held 6 bases outside the gene matches. This CDR3 contains 14 residues. CDR3 bases: TGTGCCTGGGACAGGGGCTTAGACAAAAACATTCAGTACTTC. It codes for CAWDRGLDKNIQYF.

V gene TRBV4-3 combines with J gene TRBJ1-2; 10 bases are a match to TRBD1. CDR3 length equals 19 residues. The V segment lost 0 bases and the J segment 3 bases; nucleotides outside the gene matches: 13. Germline V lookup: CDR1 LGHNA, CDR2 YSLEER. As DNA, the CDR3 is TGCGCCAGCAGCCAAGATGACTATGACAGGGGGCGGTTCGACTATGGCTACACCTTC. It specifies CASSQDDYDRGRFDYGYTF.

The V and J genes are TRBV6-4 and TRBJ2-3; 8 bases are a match to TRBD2. Germline-derived CDR1 and CDR2 are MRHNA and SNTAGT. Trimming cost V 11 bases and J 2 bases; bases outside gene matches: 6. This CDR3 is built from 13 residues. The CDR3 loop reads CAGGGPYTDTQYF. The DNA for the CDR3 is TGTGCCGGCGGGGGGCCCTACACAGATACGCAGTATTTT.

The rearrangement uses TRBV28 and TRBJ1-6, with TRBD1 as a possible D gene (5 bases). V lost 11 bases to trimming and J lost 8 bases, with 19 bases between them. The CDR3 spans 14 residues. Germline CDR1 and CDR2: MDHEN and SYDVKM. CDR3 amino acids: CAVGWGRQDSPLHF. For the CDR3, the DNA is TGTGCCGTAGGGTGGGGCCGTCAGGATTCACCCCTCCACTTT.

The chain uses TRBV7-6 and TRBJ2-5, with D perhaps TRBD2 (5 bases). The V and J ends lost 1 base and 4 bases respectively, with 10 bases between them. CDR1 and CDR2 from the germline V gene are SGHVS and FNYEAQ. This CDR3 comprises 14 residues. The CDR3 DNA follows: TGTGCCAGCAGCTTAGAAGTGGGAGCAGAGACCCAGTACTTC. Translating it yields CASSLEVGAETQYF.

This clone was seen once. The chain carries TRBV5-1 and TRBJ2-5, with 10 bases aligning to TRBD1. The assigned J gene may be wrong: the sequence end matches TRBJ2-7 better. The CDR3 consists of 15 residues. Germline V gene data show CDR1 as SGHRS and CDR2 as YFSETQ. CDR3 protein: CASSLADRGPYEQYF. Here the CDR3 DNA reads TGCGCCAGCAGCTTGGCAGACAGGGGGCCATACGAGCAGTACTTC.

CDR3 nucleotide sequence: TGTGCCAGCAGTGCTGTGACAGGGTTGAACACTGAAGCTTTCTTT. Translation: CASSAVTGLNTEAFF. This chain uses TRBV2 with TRBJ1-1, with 7 bases lining up with TRBD1. The length of the CDR3 is 15 residues. V gave up 4 bases and J gave up 0 bases; unmatched junction bases: 5. Germline loops: CDR1 SNHLY, CDR2 FYNNEI.

The rearrangement uses TRBV11-2 and TRBJ1-2; D possibly corresponds to TRBD1 (6 bases). The CDR3 covers 15 residues. Germline loops: CDR1 SGHAT, CDR2 FQNNGV. V gave up 1 base and J gave up 7 bases, with 16 bases separating them. In DNA form, the CDR3 reads TGTGCCAGCAGCTTAGTACAGGGCGCTGGGTTTGGCTACACCTTC. Protein: CASSLVQGAGFGYTF.

The table lists this clone with a count of one. This rearrangement joins TRBV7-2 to TRBJ2-2; 9 nucleotides align to TRBD2. Germline V gene data show CDR1 as SGHTA and CDR2 as FQGNSA. V lost 4 bases and J lost 3; bases outside the gene matches: 6. The CDR3 runs to 16 residues. CDR3 DNA: TGTGCCAGCAGCTCCGCCCTAGCGGGATACACCGGGGAGCTGTTTTTT. It yields the protein CASSSALAGYTGELFF.

The rearrangement uses TRBV27 and TRBJ1-1, with D unclear. The V gene's germline CDR1 is MNHEY and CDR2 SMNVEV (reference sequence). The V end was cut by 4 bases, the J end by 2 bases, with 11 bases between. CDR3 length equals 14 residues. CDR3 residues: CASSSLTGNTEAFF. CDR3 DNA: TGTGCCAGCAGTTCCCTGACTGGAAACACTGAAGCTTTCTTT.

J is TRBJ2-5 and V is TRBV19; possible D gene TRBD1, 5 bases. The V gene's germline CDR1 is LNHDA and CDR2 SQIVND (reference sequence). Trimming pared 4 bases from V and 3 bases from J, leaving 12 bases between. CDR3 length: 14 residues. CDR3 coding DNA: TGTGCCAGTAGTACTCCAGGGTGGGAAGAGACCCAGTACTTC. Protein product: CASSTPGWEETQYF.

This clone appeared once. V is TRBV4-1 and J is TRBJ1-2, with 9 bases aligning to TRBD1. The CDR3 covers 15 residues. Germline lookup yields CDR1 MGHRA and CDR2 YSYEKL. V was clipped by 4 bases and J by 2 bases; unmatched bases: 5. This CDR3 reads CASSLLGQGNYGYTF. The CDR3 bases are TGCGCCAGCAGCCTTCTCGGACAGGGGAACTATGGCTACACCTTC.

The rearrangement uses TRBV7-2 and TRBJ2-7; TRBD2 is a possible D gene (5 bases). Germline lookup yields CDR1 SGHTA and CDR2 FQGNSA. The CDR3 covers 15 residues. The V gene lost 1 base and the J gene lost 2 bases, with 12 bases spanning the gap. The CDR3 reads CASSLGSVPTYEQYF. DNA of the CDR3: TGTGCCAGCAGCTTAGGTAGCGTACCTACCTACGAGCAGTACTTC. The variable domain in full, with the rest retrieved from reference TRBV7-2 and TRBJ2-7, is GAGVSQSPSNKVTEKGKDVELRCDPISGHTALYWYRQSLGQGLEFLIYFQGNSAPDKSGLPSDRFSAERTGGSVSTLTIQRTQQEDSAVYLCASSLGSVPTYEQYFGPGTRLTVT.

The gene calls are TRBV14 and TRBJ2-3; tentatively, D is TRBD1 (6 bases). The CDR3 spans 14 residues. Trimming stripped 4 bases from V and 5 bases from J, with 13 bases between. The germline gives CDR1 SGHDN, CDR2 FVKESK. The DNA for the CDR3 is TGTGCCAGCAGCCCCGGGACAATCAGAGATACGCAGTATTTT. This codes for CASSPGTIRDTQYF.

This clone was counted a few times. The chain has TRBV5-1 and TRBJ2-1; maybe TRBD2 (6 bases). The CDR3 consists of 13 residues. V shed 6 bases and J shed 9 bases, with 16 bases lying between them. CDR1 and CDR2 from the germline V gene are SGHRS and YFSETQ. CDR3 amino acids: CASNEGGGSEQFF. CDR3 coding DNA: TGCGCCAGCAACGAGGGAGGCGGCAGTGAGCAGTTCTTC.

The genes are TRBV18 and TRBJ2-1, with D unclear. V was shortened by 3 bases and J by 0 bases, with 9 bases between the two germline ends. Germline V gene data show CDR1 as KGHSH and CDR2 as LQKENI. This CDR3 has 15 residues. The CDR3 region is CASSPPQLSYNEQFF. CDR3 in DNA: TGTGCCAGCTCACCCCCACAGCTCTCCTACAATGAGCAGTTCTTC.

This chain links TRBV7-6 with TRBJ2-3, with a possible D match to TRBD1 (5 bases). V lost 1 base and J 9 bases, leaving 17 bases between the germline ends. Per germline, CDR1 SGHVS and CDR2 FNYEAQ. The CDR3 sequence is 15 residues long. The CDR3 coding sequence is TGTGCCAGCAGCTTAGGGGGTGGGGCGAGAAGGACGCAGTATTTT. Its protein is CASSLGGGARRTQYF.

The V and J genes are TRBV7-9 and TRBJ1-4, with D unresolved. Germline values: CDR1 SEHNR, CDR2 FQNEAQ (reference sequence). The CDR3 consists of 19 residues. V was trimmed by 4 bases and J by 6 bases, leaving 27 bases between them. CDR3 sequence: CASSSTVQRVREGDEKLFF. DNA of the CDR3: TGTGCCAGCAGCTCCACGGTACAACGCGTTCGGGAGGGAGATGAAAAACTGTTTTTT.

V is TRBV5-5 and J is TRBJ2-7; D is uncertain. V shed 4 bases and J shed 0 bases, with 5 bases lying between them. The CDR3 sequence is 12 residues long. Per the germline V gene, CDR1 is SGHKS and CDR2 is YYEKEE (reference sequence). The CDR3 loop reads CASSPSSYEQYF. The CDR3 nucleotides read TGTGCCAGCAGCCCGTCCTCCTACGAGCAGTACTTC.

This chain joins TRBV2 and TRBJ2-2, with 7 bases lining up with TRBD1. The CDR3 length is 14 residues. V lost 8 bases and J lost 7; bases outside the gene matches: 10. Per germline, CDR1 SNHLY and CDR2 FYNNEI. The CDR3 DNA reads TGTGCCAGCTTGCCGGGACAGTACGGCGGGGAGCTGTTTTTT. This gives the protein CASLPGQYGGELFF.

The chain carries TRBV7-2 and TRBJ2-1; 10 positions match TRBD1. The germline gives CDR1 SGHTA, CDR2 FQGNSA. After removal of 5 bases from V and 1 base from J, the junction contained 8 bases not matched to a gene. CDR3 length: 17 residues. In DNA form, the CDR3 reads TGTGCCAGCAGCGCCACGACAGGGGGCGCATCCTACAATGAGCAGTTCTTC. This codes for CASSATTGGASYNEQFF.

This rearrangement joins TRBV2 to TRBJ1-6, with TRBD1 as a possible D gene (6 bases). V gave up 7 bases and J gave up 4 bases, with 14 bases separating them. Germline V gives CDR1 SNHLY, CDR2 FYNNEI. This CDR3 contains 15 residues. This CDR3 is CASMGTSYYNSPLHF. In nucleotides, the CDR3 is TGTGCCAGCATGGGGACAAGTTATTATAATTCACCCCTCCACTTT. The whole variable domain, filled in from reference TRBV2 and TRBJ1-6, reads EPEVTQTPSHQVTQMGQEVILRCVPISNHLYFYWYRQILGQKVEFLVSFYNNEISEKSEIFDDQFSVERPDGSNFTLKIRSTKLEDSAMYFCASMGTSYYNSPLHFGNGTRLTVT.

The chain couples TRBV11-2 to TRBJ2-5; possible D gene TRBD2, 5 bases. The CDR3 has 14 residues. Germline CDR1 is SGHAT and CDR2 is FQNNGV. The V end lost 5 bases, the J end lost 1 base, and 11 bases lay between the germline ends. The CDR3 DNA is TGTGCCAGCAGCCGGAGGACGTCCCAAGAGACCCAGTACTTC. Residues: CASSRRTSQETQYF.